The T cell receptor beta chain under discussion was sequenced for a study of blood T cell repertoires in COVID-19. Across the whole study: Sites in the United States, Italy and Spain provided acute and convalescent COVID-19 samples. In each case, the material was cDNA or gDNA derived from T cells, B-cell-depleted T cells, or PBMCs.

Authors' analysis steps: Amplifying reference gene primers gave estimates of nucleated cell counts. Measured with immunoSEQ multiplex PCR; TCRdb has only the in-frame clones, and not every one. V, J and clone size derive from that table, while D and trimming were established from the DNA sequence. This sample yields about 72,000 clones, of which 82% are seen a single time; around 20% belongs to the top ten. CDR3 size: 14 residues. Trimming left V 7 bases short and J 8 bases short, with 20 bases between. From germline, CDR1 is SNHLY and CDR2 FYNNEI. This clone was picked up many times. The rearrangement links TRBV2 to TRBJ1-1; tentative D call: TRBD1 (5 bases). The sequenced sample was peripheral blood. The TCR comes from a human donor in a cohort sampled during active COVID-19. For the CDR3, the DNA is TGTGCCAGCAAATTGGGTTCCAGGGCCTTGGAAGCTTTCTTT. It encodes CASKLGSRALEAFF.